The clone carrying this TCR beta chain was seen at least ten times. There were TCR beta CDR3 regions amplified from RNA transcripts. The HTBI set primed first-round TCR CDR3 RT-PCR. TCRdb redid the calling of the multiplex PCR reads with MiXCR, one entry per CDR3 protein. The sample records about 560,000 distinct CDR3 sequences, around 13% being singletons. This record belongs to a study of T cells in Graves' hyperthyroidism and ophthalmopathy. Trimming took 5 bases from V and 6 from J, leaving 21 bases between them. The CDR3 runs 16 residues. CDR1 and CDR2 from the germline V gene are SNHLY and FYNNEI.

The TCR sequence derives from a woman aged 35 to 49 with Graves' hyperthyroidism. Sequencing was carried out using blood. V usage is TRBV2 and J usage is TRBJ2-3; D is possibly TRBD1 (5 bases). In DNA, the CDR3 is TGTGCCAGCAGTCCCTTGCCAGGGCAGGGCTTGGATACGCAGTATTTT. It codes for CASSPLPGQGLDTQYF.